These 27 T cell receptor beta chains came from one sample sequenced in a study of blood T cells in healthy people across ages. The use of a sample-barcoded 5' primer and a J-beta primer mix characterized a second PCR of about 6 to 11 cycles. TCRdb re-called the 5' RACE reads through MiXCR, storing one row per CDR3 protein. Among 1.8 million or so distinct CDR3 sequences listed, approximately 40% were seen once. Sequencing was carried out using blood. These receptors were taken from a human donor in good health.

This clonotype has more than one count but fewer than ten. The chain carries TRBV29-1 and TRBJ2-1, with 7 positions matching TRBD2. Unmatched junction bases numbered 7, after V lost 4 bases and J lost 7 bases. Germline V CDR1 and CDR2: SQVTM, ANQGSEA. This CDR3 has 13 amino acids. CDR3 DNA: TGCAGCGTTGTTACCTCCGGGGGGAATGAGCAGTTCTTC. Translating gives CSVVTSGGNEQFF.

The rearrangement links TRBV20-1 to TRBJ2-7, with D possibly being TRBD2 (5 bases). Between the trimmed V and J ends, which lost 6 bases and 0 bases, there was a span of 18 bases. CDR3 size: 15 residues. CDR1 is DFQATT, CDR2 SNEGSKA, per germline (reference sequence). This CDR3 reads CSAPGLPVSSYEQYF. CDR3 bases: TGCAGTGCGCCCGGACTCCCGGTTAGCTCCTACGAGCAGTACTTC.

The J gene is TRBJ2-3, the V gene TRBV20-1, with TRBD2 matching 8 bases. Unmatched junction bases numbered 6, after V lost 4 bases and J lost 3 bases. The CDR3 is 14 amino acids. CDR1 and CDR2 (germline): DFQATT, SNEGSKA (reference sequence). The CDR3 coding sequence is TGCAGTGCTAACCGGCGGGGGGTAACAGATACGCAGTATTTT. It is translated as CSANRRGVTDTQYF.

The V gene is TRBV7-9, the J gene TRBJ1-1, with D unresolved. The CDR3 extends over 14 amino acids. The germline V and J ends were trimmed by 8 bases and 3 bases, with 16 bases remaining between them. Germline V lookup: CDR1 SEHNR, CDR2 FQNEAQ (reference sequence). DNA for the CDR3: TGTGCCAGCGGGTCGAGGACGGTGGACACTGAAGCTTTCTTT. Amino acids: CASGSRTVDTEAFF.

The chain recombines TRBV14 with TRBJ2-7; D is possibly TRBD2 (6 bases). The germline V gene encodes CDR1 SGHDN and CDR2 FVKESK. The CDR3 has 14 amino acids. V shed 5 bases and J shed 6 bases, with 17 bases lying between them. The CDR3 reads CASSLRRGSVEQYF. DNA of the CDR3: TGTGCCAGCAGCTTAAGGCGGGGTAGCGTCGAGCAGTACTTC.

V gene TRBV7-2 combines with J gene TRBJ1-1, with TRBD1 identical over 11 bases. Per germline, CDR1 SGHTA and CDR2 FQGNSA. J lost 8 bases, V lost 2 bases, and 13 bases had no gene match. The CDR3 is 17 amino acids. The CDR3 is CASSLTDRGRIFPEAFF. DNA for the CDR3: TGTGCCAGCAGCTTAACGGACAGGGGGCGAATTTTCCCCGAAGCTTTCTTT.

The rearrangement links TRBV12-3 or TRBV12-4 to TRBJ2-6; tentatively, D is TRBD2 (5 bases). The V and J ends lost 3 bases and 4 bases respectively, with 19 bases between them. The CDR3 sequence is 18 residues long. DNA for the CDR3: TGTGCCAGCAGTTTTAACTCGGGGAAGGCGGGCGGGGCCAACGTCCTGACTTTC. The encoded protein is CASSFNSGKAGGANVLTF.

A note on this clonotype: The germline gene is not matched at one end of the junction; a read error may be the cause. V and J are TRBV5-1 and TRBJ2-6; 8 nucleotides agree with TRBD1. Germline CDR1 SGHRS, CDR2 YFSETQ. This CDR3 is 16 amino acids long. The CDR3 sequence is CASSPHRGSGASVLTF. In DNA, the CDR3 is TGCGCCAGCAGCCCCCACAGGGGGTCTGGGGCCAGCGTCCTGACTTTC.

In this sample, this clonotype turned up a few times. V usage is TRBV4-1 and J usage is TRBJ2-5; D remains unclear. The germline gives CDR1 MGHRA, CDR2 YSYEKL. Trimming pared 1 base from V and 4 bases from J, leaving 7 bases between. The CDR3 contains 13 residues. CDR3 residues: CASSQGALETQYF. The CDR3, as DNA: TGCGCCAGCAGCCAAGGAGCACTAGAGACCCAGTACTTC.

V is TRBV9 and J is TRBJ2-5, with TRBD2 matching over 7 bases. V trimming: 4 bases; J trimming: 5 bases; junction bases outside the gene matches: 8. The CDR3 spans 14 residues. In germline, CDR1 is SGDLS, CDR2 YYNGEE. CDR3 in DNA: TGTGCCAGCAGCCCAACGGCGGGGGTGGAGACCCAGTACTTC. Its protein is CASSPTAGVETQYF.

This clonotype was recorded a few times. The V and J genes are TRBV20-1 and TRBJ1-6, with D perhaps TRBD1 (6 bases). In germline, CDR1 is DFQATT, CDR2 SNEGSKA (reference sequence). Trimming shortened V by 0 bases and J by 7 bases, and 13 bases separated the two germline ends. This CDR3 has 15 residues. The CDR3 protein is CSARDLGTGNSPLHF. The CDR3 nucleotides read TGCAGTGCTAGAGACTTAGGTACAGGGAATTCACCCCTCCACTTT.

This clonotype was observed a handful of times. The J gene is TRBJ1-1, the V gene TRBV4-3; D gene uncertain. Germline CDR1 LGHNA, CDR2 YSLEER. The ends were cut back, 1 base at V and 4 bases at J, with 10 bases in the middle. CDR3 length: 14 amino acids. In DNA form, the CDR3 reads TGCGCCAGCAGCCAAGCGTACAGTGGCACTGAAGCTTTCTTT. Its protein is CASSQAYSGTEAFF.

This clonotype was seen repeatedly, ten times or more. The V call is TRBV29-1, the J call TRBJ2-7; either TRBD1 or TRBD2 may fit D (5 bases each). The germline V gene has CDR1 SQVTM and CDR2 ANQGSEA. Deletions cut 4 bases from V and 4 bases from J, with 14 bases between. The CDR3 loop spans 13 amino acids. CDR3 sequence: CSVVGTLAYEQYF. The CDR3 region has the DNA TGCAGCGTTGTTGGGACCCTAGCTTACGAGCAGTACTTC.

This clonotype was recorded once. The rearrangement uses TRBV28 and TRBJ1-4; tentatively, D is TRBD1 (6 bases). Germline V CDR1 and CDR2: MDHEN, SYDVKM. Between the trimmed V and J ends, which lost 11 bases and 6 bases, there was a span of 22 bases. This CDR3 region has 15 residues. CDR3 DNA sequence: TGTGCCTCCGGGGGTCGGGGGGCCGGGGATGAAAAACTGTTTTTT. Its translation: CASGGRGAGDEKLFF.

This clonotype was detected a few times. CDR3 region: CASSYLSGDQPQHF. DNA for the CDR3: TGTGCCAGCAGTTACCTTTCGGGGGATCAGCCCCAGCATTTT. The gene calls are TRBV6-2 or TRBV6-3 and TRBJ1-5; tentative D call: TRBD1 (5 bases). From germline, CDR1 is MNHEY and CDR2 SVGEGT. V was shortened by 2 bases and J by 5 bases, with 10 bases between the two germline ends. The CDR3 extends over 14 amino acids.

This clonotype was seen a handful of times. The J gene is TRBJ2-1, the V gene TRBV24-1; D is uncertain. The ends were cut back, 0 bases at V and 4 bases at J, with 12 bases in the middle. Germline V CDR1 and CDR2: KGHDR, SFDVKD. The CDR3 is 16 amino acids. CDR3 in DNA: TGTGCCACCAGTGATTTGAAGGCAGAAAAATACAATGAGCAGTTCTTC. Protein: CATSDLKAEKYNEQFF.

The J gene is TRBJ2-3, the V gene TRBV6-2 or TRBV6-3, with 10 bases identical to TRBD2. Germline values: CDR1 MNHEY, CDR2 SVGEGT. V lost 6 bases, J lost 1 base, and 4 bases stayed unmatched. This CDR3 contains 15 residues. The CDR3 DNA sequence: TGTGCCAGCAGCATAGGACTAGCGGGCACAGATACGCAGTATTTT. This sequence encodes CASSIGLAGTDTQYF.

The chain joins TRBV5-1 to TRBJ2-4; 7 bases are shared with TRBD1. Germline V gene lookup returns CDR1 SGHRS and CDR2 YFSETQ. CDR3 length: 14 amino acids. V shed 2 bases, J shed 15 bases, and the junction held 14 bases outside the gene matches. The CDR3 sequence: CASSLRQGRNERYF. CDR3 DNA: TGCGCCAGCAGCTTACGACAGGGCCGCAACGAGCGGTACTTC.

This clonotype was seen a handful of times. V usage is TRBV5-1 and J usage is TRBJ2-3, with a weak D call TRBD2 (6 bases). Trimming removed 2 bases at V and 7 bases at J, with 11 bases between. The CDR3 extends over 13 amino acids. Germline V CDR1 and CDR2: SGHRS, YFSETQ. Here the CDR3 reads CASSFNGGNTQYF. DNA for the CDR3: TGCGCCAGCAGCTTTAACGGGGGAAATACGCAGTATTTT.

This clonotype was detected a few times. V gene TRBV12-3 or TRBV12-4 combines with J gene TRBJ2-5; D unclear. The V and J ends lost 5 bases and 1 base respectively, with 11 bases between them. The CDR3 length is 14 residues. The CDR3 protein is CASSLHIVQETQYF. The CDR3 nucleotides read TGTGCCAGCAGTCTCCACATCGTCCAAGAGACCCAGTACTTC.

Details on this clonotype: One end of the junction does not line up with germline, which may come from a read error. The chain couples TRBV2 to TRBJ2-7; 8 bases align to TRBD2. This CDR3 spans 19 amino acids. Germline V CDR1 and CDR2: SNHLY, FYNNEI. DNA of the CDR3: TGTACCAGCAGTGAAGCTGTCACTAGCGGCCATCAAAAAGGGATCAAGCAGTACTTC. This translates into CTSSEAVTSGHQKGIKQYF.

This chain joins TRBV7-7 and TRBJ2-1; 7 bases fit TRBD2. The CDR3 runs to 13 residues. CDR1 and CDR2 from the germline V gene are SSHAT and FNYEAQ (reference sequence). J gave up 5 bases and V 5 bases, and 3 bases lay outside the gene matches. The CDR3 DNA sequence: TGTGCCAGCAGCCCAAGCGGGGACAATGAGCAGTTCTTC. Encoded protein: CASSPSGDNEQFF.

This chain joins TRBV6-5 and TRBJ1-6; TRBD1 aligns across 7 bases. After removal of 5 bases from V and 7 bases from J, the junction contained 5 bases not matched to a gene. Germline values: CDR1 MNHEY, CDR2 SVGAGI. The CDR3 has 14 residues. Here the CDR3 reads CASSIQGWNSPLHF. The CDR3 DNA reads as TGTGCCAGCAGTATACAGGGGTGGAATTCACCCCTCCACTTT.

The chain employs TRBV5-1 and TRBJ2-1; a weak D match, TRBD2 (5 bases). Germline loops: CDR1 SGHRS, CDR2 YFSETQ. V lost 4 bases to trimming and J lost 6 bases, with 17 bases between them. CDR3 length: 15 residues. The CDR3 is CASSPGLASRNEQFF. DNA for the CDR3: TGCGCCAGCAGCCCTGGACTCGCCTCCCGCAATGAGCAGTTCTTC.

This clonotype was seen many times. V and J are TRBV20-1 and TRBJ2-7; D may be TRBD1 (6 bases). This CDR3 has 12 residues. Trimming cost V 1 base and J 7 bases, with 11 bases left between them. Germline V gene data show CDR1 as DFQATT and CDR2 as SNEGSKA (reference sequence). As DNA, the CDR3 is TGCAGTGCTAGAGGGGGGCCGGGAGAGCAGTACTTC. Its protein is CSARGGPGEQYF.

CDR3 region: CASSLINLNNEQFF. The DNA of the CDR3 is TGTGCCAGCAGCTTGATCAACCTCAACAATGAGCAGTTCTTC. The chain joins TRBV5-5 to TRBJ2-1; D ambiguous. The CDR3 runs 14 residues. V lost 1 base and J 5 bases, leaving 10 bases between the germline ends. Germline CDR1 reads SGHKS; CDR2 reads YYEKEE (reference sequence).

This sequence joins TRBV30 and TRBJ2-7; D call uncertain. The V and J ends lost 3 bases and 3 bases respectively, with 6 bases between them. Germline-derived CDR1 and CDR2 are GTSNPN and SVGIG (reference sequence). The CDR3 is 11 residues long. The CDR3 here is CAWRLSYEQYF. CDR3 nucleotides: TGTGCCTGGAGATTGAGCTACGAGCAGTACTTC.